This TCR beta chain was documented in a study of regulatory T cells in long-lasting Graves disease. Study conclusions and caveats: Persistent disease exhibited a predilection for TRBV28, TRBJ1-2 and TRBJ2-5.

Sequencing libraries for TCR beta were prepared with iRepertoire HTBI primers and Arm-PCR of CDR3 regions. One entry per CDR3 protein, called by TCRdb with MiXCR from the multiplex PCR reads. The sample shows some 500,000 distinct CDR3 sequences, approximately 13% of them seen only once. Regarding this clonotype: Its antigen is undetermined.

The time point here: newly diagnosed GD, antithyroid drugs for less than 3 months. From RNA extracted from PBMCs, the TCR library was made. The length of the CDR3 is 18 residues. The junction had 15 bases not matched to a gene; V was cut back by 3 bases and J by 3 bases. Germline V gives CDR1 KGHSH, CDR2 LQKENI. This same sample was also taken into another study, of T cells in Graves' hyperthyroidism and ophthalmopathy. That report adds: TCR CDR3 regions were first amplified by RT-PCR with HTBI primers.

Sequenced material: peripheral blood mononuclear cells (PBMCs), taken at new diagnosis, from a patient treated with antithyroid drugs. J is TRBJ1-2 and V is TRBV18, with 8 positions matching TRBD1. The TCR comes from a man younger than 40 with Graves disease. The CDR3 is CASSPLVGGDRSHYGYTF. CDR3 DNA: TGTGCCAGCTCACCCCTGGTTGGTGGGGACAGGAGTCACTATGGCTACACCTTC.